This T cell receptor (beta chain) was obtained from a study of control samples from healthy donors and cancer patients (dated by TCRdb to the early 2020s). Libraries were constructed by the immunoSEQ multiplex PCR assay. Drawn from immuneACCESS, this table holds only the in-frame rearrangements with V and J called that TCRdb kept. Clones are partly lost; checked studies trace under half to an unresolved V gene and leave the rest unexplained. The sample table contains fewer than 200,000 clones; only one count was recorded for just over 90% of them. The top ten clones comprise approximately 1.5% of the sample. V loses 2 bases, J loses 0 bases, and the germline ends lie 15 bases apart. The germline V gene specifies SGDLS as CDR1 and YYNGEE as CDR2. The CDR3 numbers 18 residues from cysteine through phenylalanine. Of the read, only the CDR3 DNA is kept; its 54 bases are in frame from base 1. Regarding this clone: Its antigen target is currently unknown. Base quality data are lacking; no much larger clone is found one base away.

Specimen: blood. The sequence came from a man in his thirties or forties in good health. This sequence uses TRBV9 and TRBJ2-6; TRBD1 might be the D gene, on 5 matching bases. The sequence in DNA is TGTGCCAGCAGCGTTAGTGTCATGACAGCCTCTGGGGCCAACGTCCTGACTTTC. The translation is CASSVSVMTASGANVLTF.